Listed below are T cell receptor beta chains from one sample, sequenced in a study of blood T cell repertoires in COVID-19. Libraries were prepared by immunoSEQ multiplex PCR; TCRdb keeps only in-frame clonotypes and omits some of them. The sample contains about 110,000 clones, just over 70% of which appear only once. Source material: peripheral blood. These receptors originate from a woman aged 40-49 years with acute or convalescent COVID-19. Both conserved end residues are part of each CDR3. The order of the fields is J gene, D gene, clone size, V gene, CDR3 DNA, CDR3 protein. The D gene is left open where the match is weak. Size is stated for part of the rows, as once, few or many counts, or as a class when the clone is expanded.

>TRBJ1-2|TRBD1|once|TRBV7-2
TGTGCCAGCAGCTTAGAGGGGACAGGGGTTGGCTACACCTTC
CASSLEGTGVGYTF
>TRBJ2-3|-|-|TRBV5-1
TGCGCCAGCAGCTTGGGCTACGGGGGAAGCACAGATACGCAGTATTTT
CASSLGYGGSTDTQYF
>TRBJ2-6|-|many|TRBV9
TGTGCCAGCACGTCTGGGGCCAACGTCCTGACTTTC
CASTSGANVLTF
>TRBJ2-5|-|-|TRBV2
TGTGCCAGCACTTGGTGGGCGGGGGAGACCCAGTACTTC
CASTWWAGETQYF
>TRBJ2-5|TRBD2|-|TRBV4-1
TGCGCCAGCAGCCAAGATAGGAGGGGACTAGCGGGGCCGCAAGAGACCCAGTACTTC
CASSQDRRGLAGPQETQYF
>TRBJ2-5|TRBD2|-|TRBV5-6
TGTGCCAGCAGCTTGGGGGAAGCGGGGAGGAAGACCCAGTACTTC
CASSLGEAGRKTQYF
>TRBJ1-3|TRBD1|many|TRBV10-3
TGTGCCATCAGCTTAGGACAGGGCGGAAACACCATATATTTT
CAISLGQGGNTIYF
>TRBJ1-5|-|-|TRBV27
TGTGCCAGCAGTTTGCTCGGACAGCCCAATCAGCCCCAGCATTTT
CASSLLGQPNQPQHF
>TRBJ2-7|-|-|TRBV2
TGTGCCAGCAGCTTAAACGGTTTCTCCTACGAGCAGTACTTC
CASSLNGFSYEQYF
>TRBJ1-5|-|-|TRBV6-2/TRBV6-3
TGTGCCAGCAGTTATGGTCATCTAGGAAATCAGCCCCAGCATTTT
CASSYGHLGNQPQHF
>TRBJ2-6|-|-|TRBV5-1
TGCGCCAGCAGCTTGAACACACACTCTGGGGCCAACGTCCTGACTTTC
CASSLNTHSGANVLTF
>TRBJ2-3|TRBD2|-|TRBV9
TGTGCCAGCAGCGTAACTAGCGGGGGGGCGAAAGATACGCAGTATTTT
CASSVTSGGAKDTQYF
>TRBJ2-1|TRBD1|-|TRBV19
TGTGCCAGTAGTGTGACAGGGTACAATGAGCAGTTCTTC
CASSVTGYNEQFF
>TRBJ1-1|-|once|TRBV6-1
TGTGCCAGCAGTGAAGCTGGGGCGGCTGAAGCTTTCTTT
CASSEAGAAEAFF
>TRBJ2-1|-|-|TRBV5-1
TGCGCCAGCAGCTTGGAGCCCCACAGGCCCCTCGGCTCCTACAATGAGCAGTTCTTC
CASSLEPHRPLGSYNEQFF
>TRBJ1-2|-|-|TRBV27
TGTGCCAGCAAGTTCGGTCAGGGAGGCTATGGCTACACCTTC
CASKFGQGGYGYTF
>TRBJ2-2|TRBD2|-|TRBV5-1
TGCGCCAGCAGCAGTCGGAGGAGCGGGGGGCCCTTAGCCGGGGAGCTGTTTTTT
CASSSRRSGGPLAGELFF
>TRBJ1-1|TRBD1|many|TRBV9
TGTGCCAGCAGCGCCAAACAGGGGGTCACTGAAGCTTTCTTT
CASSAKQGVTEAFF
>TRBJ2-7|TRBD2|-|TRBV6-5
TGTGCCAGCAGCGCCCAGGGACTAGCGGGGGGCGAGCAGTACTTC
CASSAQGLAGGEQYF
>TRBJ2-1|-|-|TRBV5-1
TGCGCCAGCAGCCTCAGTGGGGGGAGCGGACACAATGAGCAGTTCTTC
CASSLSGGSGHNEQFF
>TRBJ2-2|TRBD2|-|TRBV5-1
TGCGCCAGCAGCTATAGCGGGGGCGTGAACACCGGGGAGCTGTTTTTT
CASSYSGGVNTGELFF
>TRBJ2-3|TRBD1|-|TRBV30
TGTGCCTGGACCAGGGGGAGAGATACGCAGTATTTT
CAWTRGRDTQYF
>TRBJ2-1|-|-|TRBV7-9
TGTGCCAGCAGCTTGGAAGGGGGGGCCAATGAGCAGTTCTTC
CASSLEGGANEQFF
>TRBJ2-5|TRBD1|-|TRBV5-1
TGCGCCAGCAGCTTATTCAGGGGGCAGGGAGCAGAGACCCAGTACTTC
CASSLFRGQGAETQYF
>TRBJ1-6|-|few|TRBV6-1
TGTGCCAGCAGTGAAAGCACAGGGAGCTCCTATAATTCACCCCTCCACTTT
CASSESTGSSYNSPLHF
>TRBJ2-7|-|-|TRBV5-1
TGCGCCAGCAGCTTGGGCGCAAACAGGGCCCTCGGCTACGAGCAGTACTTC
CASSLGANRALGYEQYF
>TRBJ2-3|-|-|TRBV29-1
TGCAGCGGCGGGGCCGAGGGAGATACGCAGTATTTT
CSGGAEGDTQYF
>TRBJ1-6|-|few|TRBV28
TGTGCCAGCAGCCCCGGGGTACCCCTCCACTTT
CASSPGVPLHF
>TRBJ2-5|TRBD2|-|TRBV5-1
TGCGCCAGCAGCTTGCCGACTAGCGGGGGGGCCGAGGAGACCCAGTACTTC
CASSLPTSGGAEETQYF
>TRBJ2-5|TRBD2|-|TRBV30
TGTGCCTGGAGTGTTGGAAGTGGCGGGGGCCAAGAGACCCAGTACTTC
CAWSVGSGGGQETQYF
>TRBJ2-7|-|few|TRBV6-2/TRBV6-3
TGTGCCAGCAGTCATTCGGGGGTGAGAGGCGTCTACGAGCAGTACTTC
CASSHSGVRGVYEQYF
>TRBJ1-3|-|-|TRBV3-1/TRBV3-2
TGTGCCAGCAGCCCCACAGGAACGACTGGAAACACCATATATTTT
CASSPTGTTGNTIYF
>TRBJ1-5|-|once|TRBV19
TGTGCCAGTAGTATCCAGGGGATAGGGGGTAGCAATCAGCCCCAGCATTTT
CASSIQGIGGSNQPQHF
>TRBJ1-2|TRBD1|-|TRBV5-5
TGTGCCAGCAGCCCTGGACAGGGGAACTATGGCTACACCTTC
CASSPGQGNYGYTF
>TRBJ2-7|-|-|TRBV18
TGTGCCAGCTCGGAGGGTCCGCTGGAGCAGTACTTC
CASSEGPLEQYF
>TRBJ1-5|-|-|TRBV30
TGTGCCTGGAATTCGGGGAGACAGCCCCAGCATTTT
CAWNSGRQPQHF
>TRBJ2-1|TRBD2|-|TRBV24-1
TGTGCCACCAGTTCAGAGACTAGCAGTGTGCAGTTCTTC
CATSSETSSVQFF
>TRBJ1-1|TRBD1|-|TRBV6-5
TGTGCCAGCAGAATGACAGGGTGGGAAGCTTTCTTT
CASRMTGWEAFF
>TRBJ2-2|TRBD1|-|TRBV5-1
TGCGCCAGCAGCTCGGGACAGAATGCCGGGGAGCTGTTTTTT
CASSSGQNAGELFF
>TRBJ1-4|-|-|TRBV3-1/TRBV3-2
TGTGCCAGCAGCCAAGTCGCGGGAGTTGGTGAAAAACTGTTTTTT
CASSQVAGVGEKLFF
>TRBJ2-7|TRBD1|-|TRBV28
TGTGCCAGCAGCTCACCGGGACAGGGCCACGAGCAGTACTTC
CASSSPGQGHEQYF
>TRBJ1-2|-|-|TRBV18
TGTGCCAGCTCACCTCGGACAGACCTTAACTATGGCTACACCTTC
CASSPRTDLNYGYTF
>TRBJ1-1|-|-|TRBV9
TGTGCCAGCAGCGTAGGGGGGGGCCCAGGAGCTTTCTTT
CASSVGGGPGAFF
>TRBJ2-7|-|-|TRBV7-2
TGTGCCAGCAGCATACAGGAAGGATCCTACGAGCAGTACTTC
CASSIQEGSYEQYF
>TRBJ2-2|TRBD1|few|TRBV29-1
TGCAGCGTTACCGTAGTCCCGGGACAGGGGTCCGCGAACACCGGGGAGCTGTTTTTT
CSVTVVPGQGSANTGELFF
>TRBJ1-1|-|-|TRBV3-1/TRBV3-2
TGTGCCAGCAGCCAACCCTCGACAAACACTGAAGCTTTCTTT
CASSQPSTNTEAFF
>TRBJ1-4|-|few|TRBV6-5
TGTGCCAGCAGCCAGGGTGGGACTAATGAAAAACTGTTTTTT
CASSQGGTNEKLFF